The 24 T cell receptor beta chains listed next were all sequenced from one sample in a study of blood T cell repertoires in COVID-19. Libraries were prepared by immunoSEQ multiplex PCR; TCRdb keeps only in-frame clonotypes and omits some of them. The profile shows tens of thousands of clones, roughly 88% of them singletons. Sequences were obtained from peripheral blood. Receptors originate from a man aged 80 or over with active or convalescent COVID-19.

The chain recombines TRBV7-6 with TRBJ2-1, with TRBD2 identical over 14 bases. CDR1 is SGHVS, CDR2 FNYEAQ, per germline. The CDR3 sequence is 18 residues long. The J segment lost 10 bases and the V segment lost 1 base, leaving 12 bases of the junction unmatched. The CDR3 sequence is CASSLEPSTSGGAGEQFF. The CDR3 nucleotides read TGTGCCAGCAGCTTAGAACCTTCGACTAGCGGGGGGGCTGGGGAGCAGTTCTTC. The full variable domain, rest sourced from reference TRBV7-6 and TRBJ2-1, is GAGVSQSPRYKVTKRGQDVALRCDPISGHVSLYWYRQALGQGPEFLTYFNYEAQQDKSGLPNDRFSAERPEGSISTLTIQRTEQRDSAMYRCASSLEPSTSGGAGEQFFGPGTRLTVL.

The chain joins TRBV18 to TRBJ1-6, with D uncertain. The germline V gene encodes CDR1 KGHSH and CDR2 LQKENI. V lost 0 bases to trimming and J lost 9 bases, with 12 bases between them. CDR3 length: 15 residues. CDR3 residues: CASSPPEGPSSPLHF. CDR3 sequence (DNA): TGTGCCAGCTCACCACCCGAGGGCCCGAGTTCACCCCTCCACTTT.

CDR3 region: CASSPLQGRQPQHF. The CDR3 nucleotides are TGTGCCAGCAGCCCGTTACAGGGTCGTCAGCCCCAGCATTTT. The chain recombines TRBV7-2 with TRBJ1-5; D might be TRBD1 (6 bases). CDR3 length: 14 residues. Looked up from germline, CDR1 is SGHTA and CDR2 is FQGNSA. Deletions cut 5 bases from V and 6 bases from J, with 14 bases between.

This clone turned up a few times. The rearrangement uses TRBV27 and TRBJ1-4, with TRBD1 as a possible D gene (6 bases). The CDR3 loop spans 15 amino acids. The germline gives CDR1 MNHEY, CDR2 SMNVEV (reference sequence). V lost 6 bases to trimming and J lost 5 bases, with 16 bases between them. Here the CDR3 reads CASRSQGTRNEKLFF. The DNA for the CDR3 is TGTGCCAGCAGATCCCAGGGGACCCGGAATGAAAAACTGTTTTTT. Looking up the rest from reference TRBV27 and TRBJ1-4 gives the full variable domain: EAQVTQNPRYLITVTGKKLTVTCSQNMNHEYMSWYRQDPGLGLRQIYYSMNVEVTDKGDVPEGYKVSRKEKRNFPLILESPSPNQTSLYFCASRSQGTRNEKLFFGSGTQLSVL.

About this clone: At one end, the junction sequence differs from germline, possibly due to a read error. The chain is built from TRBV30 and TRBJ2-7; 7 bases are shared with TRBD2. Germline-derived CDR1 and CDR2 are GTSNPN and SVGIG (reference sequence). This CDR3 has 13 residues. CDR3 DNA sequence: TGTGCCTCGAGTAGCCTAGCGGATTACGAGCAGTACTTC. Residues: CASSSLADYEQYF.

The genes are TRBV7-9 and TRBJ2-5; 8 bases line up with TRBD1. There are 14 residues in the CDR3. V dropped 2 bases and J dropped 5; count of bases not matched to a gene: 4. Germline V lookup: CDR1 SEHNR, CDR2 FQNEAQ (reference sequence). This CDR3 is CASSLRTGWETQYF. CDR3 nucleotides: TGTGCCAGCAGCTTAAGGACAGGGTGGGAGACCCAGTACTTC.

CDR3 sequence (DNA): TGTGCCAGCAGCCAGGACAGTACTGGGGCCAACGTCCTGACTTTC. Amino acid sequence: CASSQDSTGANVLTF. This chain uses TRBV11-3 with TRBJ2-6, with D perhaps matching TRBD1 (6 bases). Trimming cost V 5 bases and J 2 bases, with 10 bases left between them. Germline CDR1 SGHNT, CDR2 YENEEA. The CDR3 is made up of 15 amino acids.

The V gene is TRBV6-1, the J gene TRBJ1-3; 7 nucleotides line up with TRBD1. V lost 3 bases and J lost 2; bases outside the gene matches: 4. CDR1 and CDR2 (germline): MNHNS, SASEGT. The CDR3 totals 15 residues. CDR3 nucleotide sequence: TGTGCCAGCAGTGAGGACAGGTTCCCTGGAAACACCATATATTTT. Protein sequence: CASSEDRFPGNTIYF.

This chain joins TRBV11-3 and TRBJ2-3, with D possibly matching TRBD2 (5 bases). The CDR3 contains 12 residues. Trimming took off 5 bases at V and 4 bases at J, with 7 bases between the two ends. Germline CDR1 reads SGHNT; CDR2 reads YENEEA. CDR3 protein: CASSLGADTQYF. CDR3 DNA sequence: TGTGCCAGCAGCCTCGGGGCAGATACGCAGTATTTT.

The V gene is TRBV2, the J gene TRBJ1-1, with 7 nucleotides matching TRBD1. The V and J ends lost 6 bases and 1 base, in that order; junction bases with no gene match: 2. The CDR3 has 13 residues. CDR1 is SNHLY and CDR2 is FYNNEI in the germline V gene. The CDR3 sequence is CASRRTGNTEAFF. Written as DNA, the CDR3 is TGTGCCAGCAGGCGGACAGGGAACACTGAAGCTTTCTTT.

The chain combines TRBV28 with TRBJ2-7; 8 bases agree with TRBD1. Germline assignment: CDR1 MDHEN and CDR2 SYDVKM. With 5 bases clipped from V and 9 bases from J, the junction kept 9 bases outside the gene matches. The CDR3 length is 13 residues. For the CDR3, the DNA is TGTGCCAGCAGTACCGGACAGGGCCTAGGGCAGTACTTC. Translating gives CASSTGQGLGQYF.

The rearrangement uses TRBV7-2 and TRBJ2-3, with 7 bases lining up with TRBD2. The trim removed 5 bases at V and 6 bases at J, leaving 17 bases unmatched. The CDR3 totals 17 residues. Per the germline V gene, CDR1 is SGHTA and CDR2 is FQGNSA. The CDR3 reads CASSPNTLAGPRDTQYF. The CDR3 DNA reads TGTGCCAGCAGCCCCAACACATTAGCGGGCCCCAGGGATACGCAGTATTTT.

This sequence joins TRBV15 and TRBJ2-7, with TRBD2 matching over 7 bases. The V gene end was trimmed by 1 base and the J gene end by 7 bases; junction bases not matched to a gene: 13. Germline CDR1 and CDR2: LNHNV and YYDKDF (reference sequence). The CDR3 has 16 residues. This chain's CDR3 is CATSRASGGSLGEQYF. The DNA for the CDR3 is TGTGCCACCAGCAGAGCCTCTGGCGGGAGTTTGGGAGAGCAGTACTTC.

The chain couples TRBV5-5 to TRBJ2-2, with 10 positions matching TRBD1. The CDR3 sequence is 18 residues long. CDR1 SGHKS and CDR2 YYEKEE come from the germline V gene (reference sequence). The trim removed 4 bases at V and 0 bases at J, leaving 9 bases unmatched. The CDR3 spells CASSHRDRGVANTGELFF. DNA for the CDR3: TGTGCCAGCAGCCACCGGGACAGGGGTGTCGCGAACACCGGGGAGCTGTTTTTT.

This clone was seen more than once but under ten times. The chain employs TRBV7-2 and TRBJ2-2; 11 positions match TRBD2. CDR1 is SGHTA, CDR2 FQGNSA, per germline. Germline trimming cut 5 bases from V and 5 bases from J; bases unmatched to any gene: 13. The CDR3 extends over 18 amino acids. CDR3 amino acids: CASSLKGGLAVGTGELFF. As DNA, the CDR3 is TGTGCCAGCAGCCTAAAAGGGGGACTAGCGGTAGGAACCGGGGAGCTGTTTTTT. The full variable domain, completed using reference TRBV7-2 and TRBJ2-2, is GAGVSQSPSNKVTEKGKDVELRCDPISGHTALYWYRQSLGQGLEFLIYFQGNSAPDKSGLPSDRFSAERTGGSVSTLTIQRTQQEDSAVYLCASSLKGGLAVGTGELFFGEGSRLTVL.

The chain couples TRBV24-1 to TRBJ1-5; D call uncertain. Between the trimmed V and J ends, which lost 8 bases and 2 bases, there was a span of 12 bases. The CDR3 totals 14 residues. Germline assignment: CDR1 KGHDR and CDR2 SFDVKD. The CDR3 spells CATTFRDGNQPQHF. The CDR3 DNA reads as TGTGCCACCACTTTCCGGGATGGCAATCAGCCCCAGCATTTT.

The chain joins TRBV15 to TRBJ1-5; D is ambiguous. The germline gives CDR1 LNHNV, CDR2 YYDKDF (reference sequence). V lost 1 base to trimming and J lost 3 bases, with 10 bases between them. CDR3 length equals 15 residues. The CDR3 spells CATSRGGQHNQPQHF. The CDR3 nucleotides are TGTGCCACCAGCAGAGGAGGGCAGCACAATCAGCCCCAGCATTTT. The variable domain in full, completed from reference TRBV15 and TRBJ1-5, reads DAMVIQNPRYQVTQFGKPVTLSCSQTLNHNVMYWYQQKSSQAPKLLFHYYDKDFNNEADTPDNFQSRRPNTSFCFLDIRSPGLGDTAMYLCATSRGGQHNQPQHFGDGTRLSIL.

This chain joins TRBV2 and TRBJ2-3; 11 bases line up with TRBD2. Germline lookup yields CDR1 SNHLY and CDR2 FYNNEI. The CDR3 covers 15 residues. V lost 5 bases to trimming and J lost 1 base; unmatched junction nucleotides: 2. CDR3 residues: CASSPTSGGTDTQYF. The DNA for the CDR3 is TGTGCCAGCAGTCCGACTAGCGGGGGCACAGATACGCAGTATTTT.

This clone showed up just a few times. The CDR3, as DNA: TGCGCCAGCAGTTTAATGACAGGAGCCCAAGAGACCCAGTACTTC. Translating it yields CASSLMTGAQETQYF. The rearrangement joins TRBV5-1 to TRBJ2-5; D possibly corresponds to TRBD1 (6 bases). Looked up from germline, CDR1 is SGHRS and CDR2 is YFSETQ. Trimming took 5 bases from V and 1 from J, leaving 15 bases between them. The CDR3 length is 15 residues.

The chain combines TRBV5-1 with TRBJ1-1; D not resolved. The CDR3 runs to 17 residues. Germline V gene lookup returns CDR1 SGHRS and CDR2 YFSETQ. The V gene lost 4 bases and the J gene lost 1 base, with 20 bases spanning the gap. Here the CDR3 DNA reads TGCGCCAGCAGCCGAATAGCCGGAGCGGTCAAGAACACTGAAGCTTTCTTT. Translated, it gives CASSRIAGAVKNTEAFF. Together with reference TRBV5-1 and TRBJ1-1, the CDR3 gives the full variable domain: KAGVTQTPRYLIKTRGQQVTLSCSPISGHRSVSWYQQTPGQGLQFLFEYFSETQRNKGNFPGRFSGRQFSNSRSEMNVSTLELGDSALYLCASSRIAGAVKNTEAFFGQGTRLTVV.

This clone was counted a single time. The DNA of the CDR3 is TGCGCCAGCAGTCCGGCTAGCGGCAATGAGCAGTTCTTC. This encodes CASSPASGNEQFF. The chain recombines TRBV10-1 with TRBJ2-1; 7 nucleotides align to TRBD2. From germline, CDR1 is WNHNN and CDR2 SYGVQD (reference sequence). The CDR3 consists of 13 residues. The V segment lost 5 bases and the J segment 6 bases; nucleotides outside the gene matches: 4.

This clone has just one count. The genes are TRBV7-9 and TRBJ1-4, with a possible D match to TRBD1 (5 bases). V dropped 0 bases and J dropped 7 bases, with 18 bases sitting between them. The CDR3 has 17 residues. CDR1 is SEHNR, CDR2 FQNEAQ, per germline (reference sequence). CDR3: CASSLALRRAAFEKLFF. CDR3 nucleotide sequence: TGTGCCAGCAGCTTAGCGCTCCGCAGGGCGGCATTTGAAAAACTGTTTTTT.

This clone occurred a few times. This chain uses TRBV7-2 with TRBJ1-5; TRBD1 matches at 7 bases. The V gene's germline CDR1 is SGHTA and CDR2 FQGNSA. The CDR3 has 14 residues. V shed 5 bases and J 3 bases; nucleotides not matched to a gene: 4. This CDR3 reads CASSPGTVNQPQHF. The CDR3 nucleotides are TGTGCCAGCAGCCCCGGGACAGTCAATCAGCCCCAGCATTTT.

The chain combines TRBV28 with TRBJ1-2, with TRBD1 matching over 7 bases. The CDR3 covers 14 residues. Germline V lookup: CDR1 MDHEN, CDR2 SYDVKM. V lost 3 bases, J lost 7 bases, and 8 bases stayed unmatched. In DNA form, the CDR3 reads TGTGCCAGCAGTTTGGGACAGTCGGTTTTTGGCTACACCTTC. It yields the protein CASSLGQSVFGYTF.